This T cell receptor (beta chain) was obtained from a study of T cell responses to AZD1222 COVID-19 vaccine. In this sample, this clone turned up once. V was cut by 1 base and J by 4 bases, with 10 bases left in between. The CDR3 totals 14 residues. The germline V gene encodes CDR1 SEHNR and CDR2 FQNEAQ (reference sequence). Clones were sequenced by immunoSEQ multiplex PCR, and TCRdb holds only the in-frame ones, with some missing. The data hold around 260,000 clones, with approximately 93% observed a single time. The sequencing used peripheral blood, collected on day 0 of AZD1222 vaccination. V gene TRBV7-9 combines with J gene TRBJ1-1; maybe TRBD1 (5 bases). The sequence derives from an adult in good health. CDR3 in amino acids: CASSLDRRGTEAFF. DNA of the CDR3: TGTGCCAGCAGCTTAGACAGGAGGGGCACTGAAGCTTTCTTT.